A selection of T cell receptor beta chains follows, all from one sample in a study of Graves' ophthalmopathy and Graves' hyperthyroidism. TCRdb redid the calling of the multiplex PCR reads with MiXCR, one entry per CDR3 protein. Of some 1.1 million distinct CDR3 sequences in the sample, about 40% were seen once. Sequenced material: peripheral blood or thyroid tissue (not recorded which). These receptors were taken from an adult man with Graves' hyperthyroidism. The CDR3 runs from the conserved cysteine through the conserved F or W. The D gene is left open where the match is weak. For some rows the clone size is stated as once, few or many, or as a class when expanded; others skip it.

>TRBD1|TRBV10-3|TRBJ2-1|13|NA
TGTGCCATCAATAGTCCCGACAGGGTTATGTGGTTCTTC
CAINSPDRVMWFF
>TRBD1|TRBV6-5|TRBJ1-1|13|many
TGTGCCAGCAGACCGAAACAGGGGCCTGAAGCTTTCTTT
CASRPKQGPEAFF
>TRBD2|TRBV10-3|TRBJ2-5|15|many
TGTGCCATCAGTGAGGGACTAGCGGGGGAAGAGACCCAGTACTTC
CAISEGLAGEETQYF
>TRBD1|TRBV5-6|TRBJ1-5|17|NA
TGTGCCAGCAGCTCCGGGACAGGGGCCAGAAGCAATCAGCCCCAGCATTTT
CASSSGTGARSNQPQHF
>TRBD2|TRBV7-2|TRBJ2-7|14|NA
TGTGCCAGCAGCCTCGGGGGTAGCGGGAGCGAGCAGTACTTC
CASSLGGSGSEQYF
>NA|TRBV27|TRBJ1-1|13|few
TGTGCCAGCAGTTTTGGGTGGGGCACTGAAGCTTTCTTT
CASSFGWGTEAFF
>NA|TRBV20-1|TRBJ2-5|15|many
TGCAGTGCTAGAGGCCTGGGAGGTTTTTGGGAGACCCAGTACTTC
CSARGLGGFWETQYF
>NA|TRBV20-1|TRBJ2-5|13|NA
TGCAGTGCCAGCCCCGGGAGAGAAGAGACCCAGTACTTC
CSASPGREETQYF
>NA|TRBV28|TRBJ2-7|14|NA
TGTGCCAGCAGGTTTGGCCTGGGGCAATACGAGCAGTACTTC
CASRFGLGQYEQYF
>NA|TRBV20-1|TRBJ1-1|11|NA
TGCAGTGCTAGGGGGGATCTTGAAGCTTTCTTT
CSARGDLEAFF
>TRBD1|TRBV20-1|TRBJ2-5|15|many
TGCAGTGCTAGGAAAGCCAGGGGGTACCAAGAGACCCAGTACTTC
CSARKARGYQETQYF
>NA|TRBV19|TRBJ2-5|15|many
TGTGCCAGTAGTTTCAGACTCGGGACCACGGAGACCCAGTACTTC
CASSFRLGTTETQYF
>NA|TRBV7-8|TRBJ1-4|13|many
TGTGCCAGCAGCTGGGGGAGGCCTGAAAAACTGTTTTTT
CASSWGRPEKLFF
>NA|TRBV12-3/TRBV12-4|TRBJ1-1|15|few
TGTGCCAGCAGTTTAGATGGACACCCCCGCGCTGAAGCTTTCTTT
CASSLDGHPRAEAFF
>NA|TRBV12-3/TRBV12-4|TRBJ2-5|13|many
TGTGCCAGCAGCACCGGAGGGGTAGAGACCCAGTACTTC
CASSTGGVETQYF
>TRBD1|TRBV7-9|TRBJ2-5|16|many
TGTGCCAGCAGCTCCCCCCGCAGTCAGGGGGCAGAGACCCAGTACTTC
CASSSPRSQGAETQYF
>NA|TRBV29-1|TRBJ2-3|11|NA
TGCAGCGTTGTGGTTTTTGGGGAGATCATTTTT
CSVVVFGEIIF
>TRBD1|TRBV7-9|TRBJ1-5|16|many
TGTGCCAGCAGCTTAGGAGGGGGACAGGGCGAACAGCCCCAGCATTTT
CASSLGGGQGEQPQHF
>NA|TRBV2|TRBJ1-2|15|NA
TGTGCCAGCAGTCCCGGGGCGCCCTTCTTTTATGGCTACACCTTC
CASSPGAPFFYGYTF
>NA|TRBV5-6|TRBJ1-5|15|many
TGTGCCAGCAGCTCGACAGGACGTTCCGATCAGCCCCAGCATTTT
CASSSTGRSDQPQHF
>TRBD1|TRBV12-3/TRBV12-4|TRBJ1-2|15|few
TGTGCCAGCAGTTCAAGAGGGGACAGGGGAGTCGGCTACACCTTC
CASSSRGDRGVGYTF
>NA|TRBV6-4|TRBJ1-1|13|few
TGTGCCAGCAGTGAAGTGCAGGGCGGGGGGGCTTTCTTT
CASSEVQGGGAFF
>TRBD2|TRBV29-1|TRBJ2-5|13|NA
TGCAGCGCCCCCGAGGGAGGGCAAGAGACCCAGTACTTC
CSAPEGGQETQYF
>NA|TRBV2|TRBJ1-6|14|NA
TGTGCCAGCAGTGTGGGGCAGGGGAATCAGCCCCTCCACTTT
CASSVGQGNQPLHF
>TRBD1|TRBV2|TRBJ1-2|13|many
TGTGCCAGCAGCGGACAGGCTCTCTATGGCTACACCTTC
CASSGQALYGYTF
>NA|TRBV28|TRBJ1-2|12|NA
TGTGCCAGCAGTTTAGGCTCTGAGAGCTACACCTTC
CASSLGSESYTF
>NA|TRBV20-1|TRBJ1-6|16|many
TGCAGTCCTTGGGGGCAGGGAGGTGGTAGGCGCTCACCCCTCCACTTT
CSPWGQGGGRRSPLHF
>NA|TRBV15|TRBJ2-6|17|NA
TGTGCCGCCAGCAGCCTGGAATCGAACTCTGGGGCCAACGTCCTGACTTTC
CAASSLESNSGANVLTF
>NA|TRBV25-1|TRBJ1-5|12|NA
TGTGCCAGCAGATCCGAGGAGCAGCCCCAGCATTTT
CASRSEEQPQHF
>TRBD1|TRBV7-9|TRBJ2-7|14|many
TGTGCCAGCAGCTTAGCCCTCAGGGGGTACGAGCAGTACTTC
CASSLALRGYEQYF
>NA|TRBV7-2|TRBJ1-1|14|many
TGTGCCAGCAGCGCGCAGTGGAAGGACACTGAAGCTTTCTTT
CASSAQWKDTEAFF
>NA|TRBV20-1|TRBJ2-7|12|NA
TGCAGTGCCGCCTTCAGGGGCTACGAGCAGTACTTC
CSAAFRGYEQYF
>TRBD1|TRBV7-9|TRBJ1-2|14|NA
TGTGCCGGCTGGGGCAGTCGACAGGGGTACGGCTACACCTTC
CAGWGSRQGYGYTF
>NA|TRBV5-6|TRBJ1-2|14|many
TGTGCCAGCAGCTTAGGACGGAGGAACTATGGCTACACCTTC
CASSLGRRNYGYTF
>NA|TRBV24-1|TRBJ2-5|15|many
TGTGCCACCAGTGATTTGAAGGACCTCCAAGAGACCCAGTACTTC
CATSDLKDLQETQYF
>TRBD1|TRBV10-3|TRBJ1-5|13|few
TGTGCCATCAGCTTAGGACAGGGCCAGCCCCAGCATTTT
CAISLGQGQPQHF
>NA|TRBV2|TRBJ2-7|14|many
TGTGCCAGTTACCTCCAGGGGCGCTCCTACGAGCAGTACTTC
CASYLQGRSYEQYF
>NA|TRBV24-1|TRBJ2-3|13|NA
TGTGCCACCAGGAGGGGGGTAGGGGATACGCAGTATTTT
CATRRGVGDTQYF
>NA|TRBV10-3|TRBJ2-6|17|NA
TGTGCCATCCGAGCCAGGGAAAATGCCCCTGGGGCCAACGTCCTGACTTTC
CAIRARENAPGANVLTF
>NA|TRBV10-3|TRBJ2-7|14|many
TGTGCCATCAGGGGGGACACCAACTCCTACGAGCAGTACTTC
CAIRGDTNSYEQYF
>NA|TRBV5-1|TRBJ1-1|14|many
TGCGCCAGCAGCTTGCGGGGGACGAACACTGAAGCTTTCTTT
CASSLRGTNTEAFF
>NA|TRBV11-2|TRBJ1-3|16|few
TGTGCCAGCAGCGTGCGGGGGGGGGTCTCTGGAAACACCATATATTTT
CASSVRGGVSGNTIYF
>NA|TRBV6-6|TRBJ1-2|15|few
TGTGCCAGCAGTTACTCTCCGGGGCGCAACTATGGCTACACCTTC
CASSYSPGRNYGYTF
>TRBD1|TRBV25-1|TRBJ2-7|15|many
TGTGCCAGCAGTCGATCCGGGACAGGGTTGTACGAGCAGTACTTC
CASSRSGTGLYEQYF
>TRBD1|TRBV7-8|TRBJ2-3|15|NA
TGTGCCAGCAGCCTGACTGGACAGGGCCTTGATACGCAGTATTTT
CASSLTGQGLDTQYF
>NA|TRBV10-3|TRBJ1-1|13|NA
TGCGCCATCAGGTCGGGCGGGGAACATGGCAGTTTCTTT
CAIRSGGEHGSFF
>NA|TRBV10-3|TRBJ1-4|16|many
TGTGCCATCAGTGTGAGACGGACCAGAAGTAGAGAAAAACTGTTTTTT
CAISVRRTRSREKLFF
>TRBD1|TRBV27|TRBJ2-5|13|NA
TGTGCCACCTTCGGACAGGGCCAAGAGACCCAGTACTTC
CATFGQGQETQYF
>TRBD1|TRBV14|TRBJ1-1|12|NA
TGTGCCAGCAGCCGCAACAGGGGTGAAGCTTTCTTT
CASSRNRGEAFF
>NA|TRBV14|TRBJ2-3|16|NA
TGTGCCAGCAGCCCGCTGCAGGTTCTGAGCACAGATACGCAGTATTTT
CASSPLQVLSTDTQYF
>NA|TRBV20-1|TRBJ1-2|16|many
TGCAGTGCTAGAGTCGTTCAACAGCCGCCGAGACCTGGCTACACCTTC
CSARVVQQPPRPGYTF
>TRBD1|TRBV2|TRBJ2-3|15|NA
TGTGCCAGCACCGTCCGGGACAGCCGCACAGATACGCAGTATTTT
CASTVRDSRTDTQYF
>NA|TRBV15|TRBJ2-7|12|many
TGTGCCACCAGCAGAGACGGGGCCGGGGATATTTTC
CATSRDGAGDIF
>NA|TRBV5-1|TRBJ1-3|15|many
TGCGCCAGCAGCTTGGCGACAGGACCTGGAAACACCATATATTTT
CASSLATGPGNTIYF